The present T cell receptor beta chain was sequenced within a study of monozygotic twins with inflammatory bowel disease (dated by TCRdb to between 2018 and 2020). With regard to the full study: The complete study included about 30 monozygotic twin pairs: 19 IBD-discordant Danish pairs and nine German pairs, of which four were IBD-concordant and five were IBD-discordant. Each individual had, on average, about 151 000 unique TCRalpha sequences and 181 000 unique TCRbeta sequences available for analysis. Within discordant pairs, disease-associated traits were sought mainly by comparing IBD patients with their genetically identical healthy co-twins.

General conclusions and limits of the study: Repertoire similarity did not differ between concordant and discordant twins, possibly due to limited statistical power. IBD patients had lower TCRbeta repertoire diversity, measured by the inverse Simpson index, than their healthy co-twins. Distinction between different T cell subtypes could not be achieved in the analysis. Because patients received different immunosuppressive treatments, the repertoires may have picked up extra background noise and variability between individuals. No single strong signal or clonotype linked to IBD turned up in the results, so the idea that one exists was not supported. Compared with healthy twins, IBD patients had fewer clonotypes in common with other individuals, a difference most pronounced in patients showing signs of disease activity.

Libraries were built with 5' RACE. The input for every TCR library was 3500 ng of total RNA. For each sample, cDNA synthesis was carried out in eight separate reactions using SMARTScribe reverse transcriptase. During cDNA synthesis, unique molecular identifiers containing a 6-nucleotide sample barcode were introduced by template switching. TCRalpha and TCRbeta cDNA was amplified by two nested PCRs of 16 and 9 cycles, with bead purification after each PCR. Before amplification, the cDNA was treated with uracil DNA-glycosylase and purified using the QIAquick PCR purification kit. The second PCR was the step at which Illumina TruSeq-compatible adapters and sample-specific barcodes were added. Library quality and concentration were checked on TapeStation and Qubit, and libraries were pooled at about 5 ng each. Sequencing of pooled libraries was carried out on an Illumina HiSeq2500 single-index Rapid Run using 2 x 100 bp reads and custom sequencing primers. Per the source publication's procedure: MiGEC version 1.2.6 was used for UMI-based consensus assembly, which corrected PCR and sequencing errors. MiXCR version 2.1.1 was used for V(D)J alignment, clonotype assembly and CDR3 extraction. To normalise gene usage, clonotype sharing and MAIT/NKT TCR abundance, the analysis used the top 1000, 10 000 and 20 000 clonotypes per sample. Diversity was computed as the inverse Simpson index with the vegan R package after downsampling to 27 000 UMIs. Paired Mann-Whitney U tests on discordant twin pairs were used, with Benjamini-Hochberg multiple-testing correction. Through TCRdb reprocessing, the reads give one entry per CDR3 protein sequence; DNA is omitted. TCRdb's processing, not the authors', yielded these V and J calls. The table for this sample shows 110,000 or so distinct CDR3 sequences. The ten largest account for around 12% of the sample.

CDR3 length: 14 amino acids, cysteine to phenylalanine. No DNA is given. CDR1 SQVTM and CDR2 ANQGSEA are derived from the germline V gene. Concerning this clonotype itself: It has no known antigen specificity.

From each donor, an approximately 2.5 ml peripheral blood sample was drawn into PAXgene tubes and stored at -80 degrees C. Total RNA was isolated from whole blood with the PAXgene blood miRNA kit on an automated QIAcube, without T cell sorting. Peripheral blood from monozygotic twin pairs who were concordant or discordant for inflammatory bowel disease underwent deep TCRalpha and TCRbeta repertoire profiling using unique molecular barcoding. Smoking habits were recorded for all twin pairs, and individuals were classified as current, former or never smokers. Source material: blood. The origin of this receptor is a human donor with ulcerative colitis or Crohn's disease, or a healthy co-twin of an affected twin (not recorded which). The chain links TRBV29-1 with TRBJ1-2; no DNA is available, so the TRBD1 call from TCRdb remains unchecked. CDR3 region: CSVTGTGSGYGYTF.